Each of the 4 T cell receptor beta chains below was sequenced from the same sample in a study of blood T cell repertoires in COVID-19. The table came from immunoSEQ multiplex PCR; TCRdb's copy has only in-frame clones and leaves some out. This sample has about 300,000 clones; roughly 80% occur once, and the top ten carry more than 1.4%. The sample comprised peripheral blood. The receptors originated from a human donor with COVID-19, enrolled during active disease. The donor label of this sample is uncertain.

This chain's CDR3 is CASSFRGLGANVLTF. CDR3 DNA sequence: TGTGCCAGCAGCTTCAGGGGGCTAGGGGCCAACGTCCTGACTTTC. V is TRBV6-2 or TRBV6-3 and J is TRBJ2-6; 8 positions match TRBD1. V was pared by 6 bases and J by 4 bases, with 5 bases of the junction left unmatched. CDR3 length: 15 residues. The germline gives CDR1 MNHEY, CDR2 SVGEGT.

As DNA, the CDR3 is TGTGCCAGCAGTTTGGCGGGGATGAACACTGAAGCTTTCTTT. Its translation: CASSLAGMNTEAFF. This chain uses TRBV27 with TRBJ1-1; no definite D call. The CDR3 runs 14 residues. CDR1 MNHEY and CDR2 SMNVEV come from the germline V gene (reference sequence). V lost 3 bases and J 0 bases, leaving 8 bases between the germline ends.

The V gene is TRBV3-1 (or the pseudogene TRBV3-2), the J gene TRBJ2-1; a weak D match, TRBD2 (6 bases). This CDR3 has 15 amino acids. Germline V gene lookup returns CDR1 LGHDT and CDR2 YNNKEL (reference sequence). V lost 0 bases and J 3 bases, leaving 9 bases between the germline ends. The CDR3 sequence is CASSQEGGDYNEQFF. Written as DNA, the CDR3 is TGTGCCAGCAGCCAAGAGGGCGGGGACTACAATGAGCAGTTCTTC.

This chain links TRBV9 with TRBJ1-3; TRBD1 matches 8 bases. CDR1 and CDR2 from the germline V gene are SGDLS and YYNGEE. V was clipped by 4 bases and J by 2 bases; unmatched bases: 8. CDR3 size: 16 residues. CDR3 residues: CASSFGQGFAGNTIYF. DNA for the CDR3: TGTGCCAGCAGCTTCGGACAGGGCTTTGCTGGAAACACCATATATTTT.